These 20 T cell receptor beta chains originate from one sample sequenced in a study of T cell repertoires in cytomegalovirus infection (dated by TCRdb to between 2018 and 2020). The antigens for these receptors are not known. The treatment or condition tag for this specimen amounts to: in vitro stimulation with specific CMV peptide epitopes to enrich CMV-specific T cells. Sequenced using an Illumina HiSeq 1500. TCRdb ran its own pipeline on the public reads, namely fastp trimming at Q25 and MiXCR clone calling, and kept in-frame beta chains. Every entry covers one CDR3 protein and lists the most common genes and DNA from its rows. Here the sample has about 500,000 distinct CDR3 sequences; around 30% occur a single time. Together, the top ten hold around a sixth of the sample. Sequenced material: cultured PBMCs, taken from culture after CMV antigen stimulation. The receptors were sampled from a human donor in good health (CMV status not recorded). Some clones in this sample may be carry-over from other donors' samples.

CDR3 coding DNA: TGTGCCAGCAGCGTAGGAGGGGATACCCCTAATGAAGCTTTCTTT. Residues: CASSVGGDTPNEAFF. V is TRBV9 and J is TRBJ1-1; tentative D call: TRBD1 (5 bases). V lost 0 bases and J lost 7, with 16 bases in between. Per germline, CDR1 SGDLS and CDR2 YYNGEE. The CDR3 length is 15 residues.

This clonotype came up many times. The chain employs TRBV12-3 or TRBV12-4 and TRBJ1-2; TRBD1 matches at 7 bases. Trimming removed 6 bases from V and 2 bases from J; junction bases left unmatched: 3. This CDR3 is 13 amino acids long. In nucleotides, the CDR3 is TGTGCCAGCAGCGGGACAGCAAACTATGGCTACACCTTC. It is translated as CASSGTANYGYTF.

This clonotype was observed once. The V call is TRBV12-3 or TRBV12-4, the J call TRBJ2-3; 7 bases align to TRBD2. The V and J ends lost 6 bases and 4 bases, in that order; junction bases with no gene match: 7. CDR3 length: 14 amino acids. CDR3 sequence: CASSLGTIPDTQYF. For the CDR3, the DNA is TGTGCCAGCAGCCTCGGGACTATCCCAGATACGCAGTATTTT.

The sample holds a few counts of this clonotype. The V and J genes are TRBV2 and TRBJ2-1; D remains unclear. The CDR3 covers 15 residues. The germline gives CDR1 SNHLY, CDR2 FYNNEI. The V end lost 4 bases, the J end lost 0 bases, and 10 bases lay between the germline ends. This chain's CDR3 is CASSGRGASYNEQFF. Written as DNA, the CDR3 is TGTGCCAGCAGTGGACGAGGAGCCTCCTACAATGAGCAGTTCTTC.

This clonotype was picked up many times. The chain couples TRBV7-2 to TRBJ2-7, with 8 bases lining up with TRBD2. Germline trimming cut 5 bases from V and 2 bases from J; bases unmatched to any gene: 11. The germline gives CDR1 SGHTA, CDR2 FQGNSA. This CDR3 contains 16 residues. The CDR3 loop is CASSHEGVAGTYEQYF. The DNA of the CDR3 is TGTGCCAGCAGCCATGAGGGGGTAGCGGGAACCTACGAGCAGTACTTC.

This clonotype was observed a few times. This chain uses TRBV2 with TRBJ1-3; 9 bases line up with TRBD1. Germline CDR1 and CDR2: SNHLY and FYNNEI. This CDR3 spans 16 amino acids. With V trimmed by 5 bases and J by 5 bases, 10 bases remained unmatched. CDR3 nucleotide sequence: TGTGCCAGCAGTCCCCGGGACAGGGTTGAAAGAAACACCATATATTTT. It codes for CASSPRDRVERNTIYF.

This clonotype has ten or more counts. The V and J genes are TRBV7-2 and TRBJ1-1, with D hard to call. The CDR3 runs 13 residues. V was pared by 4 bases and J by 8 bases, with 14 bases between. Germline lookup yields CDR1 SGHTA and CDR2 FQGNSA. The CDR3 sequence: CASSSSTATEAFF. CDR3 nucleotide sequence: TGTGCCAGCAGCTCCTCAACAGCCACCGAAGCTTTCTTT.

The J gene is TRBJ2-1, the V gene TRBV20-1; 14 bases map to TRBD2. From germline, CDR1 is DFQATT and CDR2 SNEGSKA (reference sequence). The V and J ends lost 6 bases and 6 bases, in that order; junction bases with no gene match: 10. The CDR3 covers 16 residues. For the CDR3, the DNA is TGCAGTGCCCCGGGACTAGCGGGAGACTACGGCAATGAGCAGTTCTTC. Its translation: CSAPGLAGDYGNEQFF.

As to this clonotype: The junction does not match germline at one end; this may be a read error. The chain employs TRBV6-2 or TRBV6-3 and TRBJ2-3; D possibly corresponds to TRBD2 (6 bases). CDR1 MNHEY and CDR2 SVGEGT come from the germline V gene. This CDR3 is built from 18 residues. The CDR3 bases are TGTGCCAGCAGTGAACCCCGCGGACTACTATCCACCACAGATGCGCAGTATTTT. Translated: CASSEPRGLLSTTDAQYF.

The chain employs TRBV7-2 and TRBJ1-2; D gene ambiguous. Trimming took off 4 bases at V and 0 bases at J, with 9 bases between the two ends. Germline CDR1 and CDR2: SGHTA and FQGNSA. The CDR3 runs to 14 residues. The CDR3 coding sequence is TGTGCCAGCAGCTCCTACCACGCTAACTATGGCTACACCTTC. This encodes CASSSYHANYGYTF. The whole variable domain, filled in from reference TRBV7-2 and TRBJ1-2, reads GAGVSQSPSNKVTEKGKDVELRCDPISGHTALYWYRQSLGQGLEFLIYFQGNSAPDKSGLPSDRFSAERTGGSVSTLTIQRTQQEDSAVYLCASSSYHANYGYTFGSGTRLTVV.

This clonotype has a handful of counts. The chain uses TRBV27 and TRBJ1-1, with a tentative D call TRBD1 (5 bases). The CDR3 loop spans 15 amino acids. Germline V gives CDR1 MNHEY, CDR2 SMNVEV (reference sequence). V lost 1 base, J lost 5 bases, and 14 bases lay in between. CDR3 amino acids: CASSLWGSQKTEAFF. CDR3 sequence (DNA): TGTGCCAGCAGTTTATGGGGCAGTCAGAAGACTGAAGCTTTCTTT.

This clonotype was detected a few times. This rearrangement joins TRBV20-1 to TRBJ1-1; D is perhaps TRBD1 (6 bases). Deletions cut 5 bases from V and 0 bases from J, with 10 bases between. Germline loops: CDR1 DFQATT, CDR2 SNEGSKA (reference sequence). CDR3 size: 13 residues. CDR3 nucleotides: TGCAGTGCTCTGACAGGATTGAACACTGAAGCTTTCTTT. Protein product: CSALTGLNTEAFF.

The chain is built from TRBV6-2 or TRBV6-3 and TRBJ2-1, with D tentatively TRBD2 (6 bases). Trimming shortened V by 7 bases and J by 5 bases, and 18 bases separated the two germline ends. There are 15 residues in the CDR3. Germline assignment: CDR1 MNHEY and CDR2 SVGEGT. CDR3 loop: CASNDPPTRNNEQFF. CDR3 coding DNA: TGTGCCAGCAACGACCCCCCGACTAGAAACAATGAGCAGTTCTTC.

The rearrangement joins TRBV2 to TRBJ2-3; D is possibly TRBD2 (6 bases). The CDR3 sequence is 13 residues long. CDR1 is SNHLY, CDR2 FYNNEI, per germline. Trimming left V 7 bases short and J 2 bases short, with 10 bases between. CDR3 in amino acids: CASTGGNTDTQYF. CDR3 sequence (DNA): TGTGCCAGCACCGGAGGGAACACAGATACGCAGTATTTT.

There are a few counts of this clonotype. This rearrangement joins TRBV6-6 to TRBJ1-2; D call uncertain. From germline, CDR1 is MNHNY and CDR2 SVGAGI (reference sequence). The length of the CDR3 is 15 residues. Trimming stripped 5 bases from V and 3 bases from J, with 16 bases between. CDR3 coding DNA: TGTGCCAGCAGTCACGCCCCGCCAGCCTACTATGGCTACACCTTC. It is translated as CASSHAPPAYYGYTF.

This clonotype was seen only a few times. J is TRBJ1-1 and V is TRBV25-1; D remains unclear. Germline V gives CDR1 MGHDK, CDR2 SYGVNS. The CDR3 has 12 residues. V was shortened by 6 bases and J by 0 bases, with 5 bases between the two germline ends. CDR3 bases: TGTGCCAGCAGACTGATGAACACTGAAGCTTTCTTT. Protein: CASRLMNTEAFF. Using reference TRBV25-1 and TRBJ1-1 for the parts outside the CDR3, the full variable domain is EADIYQTPRYLVIGTGKKITLECSQTMGHDKMYWYQQDPGMELHLIHYSYGVNSTEKGDLSSESTVSRIRTEHFPLTLESARPSHTSQYLCASRLMNTEAFFGQGTRLTVV.

This chain uses TRBV7-9 with TRBJ2-1, with 10 bases fitting TRBD2. V lost 6 bases, J lost 8 bases, and 7 bases stayed unmatched. Germline values: CDR1 SEHNR, CDR2 FQNEAQ (reference sequence). The CDR3 has 14 residues. The CDR3 protein is CASRPLAGVDEQFF. CDR3 nucleotide sequence: TGTGCCAGCAGGCCCCTAGCGGGAGTTGATGAGCAGTTCTTC.

The V and J genes are TRBV27 and TRBJ2-5; perhaps TRBD2 as D (7 bases). Germline-derived CDR1 and CDR2 are MNHEY and SMNVEV (reference sequence). V lost 5 bases and J lost 5, with 15 bases in between. The CDR3 length is 14 residues. CDR3 amino acids: CASSPDGGAETQYF. For the CDR3, the DNA is TGTGCCAGCAGTCCCGATGGGGGGGCGGAGACCCAGTACTTC.

The J gene is TRBJ1-5, the V gene TRBV24-1; 10 nucleotides line up with TRBD1. The CDR3 runs 16 residues. The germline V gene encodes CDR1 KGHDR and CDR2 SFDVKD. The V and J ends lost 4 bases and 6 bases, in that order; junction bases with no gene match: 8. The DNA of the CDR3 is TGTGCCACCAGTGACTCCGGGACAGGGGTTGGTCAGCCCCAGCATTTT. This sequence encodes CATSDSGTGVGQPQHF.

V and J are TRBV5-5 and TRBJ1-5; D unclear. The CDR3 consists of 14 residues. V was trimmed by 0 bases and J by 4 bases, leaving 8 bases between them. The germline V gene has CDR1 SGHKS and CDR2 YYEKEE (reference sequence). CDR3 DNA: TGTGCCAGCAGCTTGGTGTGGGCAAATCAGCCCCAGCATTTT. Protein product: CASSLVWANQPQHF.